Listed here are 21 T cell receptor beta chains from one sample, sequenced in a study of blood T cell repertoires in COVID-19. TCRdb keeps only in-frame clones here, not all; method: immunoSEQ multiplex PCR. There are more than 200,000 clones in the sample; 70% to 90% occur only once, and 6.5% to 9% lies in the top ten. Material: PBMCs or T cells enriched from blood (not recorded which). The receptors were sampled from a woman aged 40 to 55 with acute COVID-19.

CDR3 amino acids: CASGTSPGNTIYF. Here the CDR3 DNA reads TGTGCCAGTGGGACATCTCCCGGAAACACCATATATTTT. The gene calls are TRBV6-6 and TRBJ1-3; a weak D match, TRBD1 (6 bases). The CDR3 contains 13 residues. V was cut by 9 bases and J by 4 bases, with 13 bases left in between. CDR1 is MNHNY, CDR2 SVGAGI, per germline (reference sequence).

The chain couples TRBV4-1 to TRBJ1-4; possible D gene TRBD1, 6 bases. Looked up from germline, CDR1 is MGHRA and CDR2 is YSYEKL. This CDR3 comprises 13 residues. The V end was cut by 7 bases, the J end by 6 bases, with 12 bases between. The DNA of the CDR3 is TGCGCCAGCAAGAGAGGGGGGGATGAAAAACTGTTTTTT. It translates to CASKRGGDEKLFF.

The V call is TRBV28, the J call TRBJ1-6; D ambiguous. Between the trimmed V and J ends, which lost 3 bases and 7 bases, there was a span of 16 bases. This CDR3 contains 16 residues. Germline CDR1 is MDHEN and CDR2 is SYDVKM. The CDR3 spells CASSFKFGPGNSPLHF. The CDR3 nucleotides are TGTGCCAGCAGTTTTAAGTTTGGCCCGGGAAATTCACCCCTCCACTTT.

This clone was seen just once. The V gene is TRBV7-9, the J gene TRBJ1-4; D is undetermined. Germline V lookup: CDR1 SEHNR, CDR2 FQNEAQ (reference sequence). The CDR3 covers 13 residues. Deletions cut 0 bases from V and 8 bases from J, with 7 bases between. CDR3 nucleotide sequence: TGTGCCAGCAGCTTAGCGCTCGAGGAAAAACTGTTTTTT. This translates into CASSLALEEKLFF.

V gene TRBV27 combines with J gene TRBJ1-1; weak D call: TRBD1 (5 bases). Germline V gives CDR1 MNHEY, CDR2 SMNVEV (reference sequence). The CDR3 has 13 amino acids. The ends were cut back, 10 bases at V and 3 bases at J, with 15 bases in the middle. The CDR3 is CATGAGVYTEAFF. CDR3 nucleotides: TGTGCCACCGGGGCGGGGGTTTACACTGAAGCTTTCTTT.

This clone showed up many times. The V gene is TRBV2, the J gene TRBJ1-2; 7 positions agree with TRBD1. V lost 5 bases and J lost 3; bases outside the gene matches: 9. The CDR3 loop spans 15 amino acids. Germline V gives CDR1 SNHLY, CDR2 FYNNEI. DNA for the CDR3: TGTGCCAGCAGTCTAAGACAGGGAGCGGACTATGGCTACACCTTC. It translates to CASSLRQGADYGYTF.

This rearrangement joins TRBV10-1 to TRBJ1-3; 9 nucleotides align to TRBD1. Looked up from germline, CDR1 is WNHNN and CDR2 is SYGVQD (reference sequence). Unmatched junction bases numbered 6, after V lost 3 bases and J lost 0 bases. CDR3 size: 17 residues. CDR3 DNA sequence: TGCGCCAGCAGTGATTCCCGGGACAGGGCCTCTGGAAACACCATATATTTT. It is translated as CASSDSRDRASGNTIYF.

The V call is TRBV28, the J call TRBJ2-5, with 12 bases matching TRBD2. V shed 5 bases and J 5 bases; nucleotides not matched to a gene: 18. The germline CDR1 and CDR2 sequences are MDHEN and SYDVKM. The CDR3 loop spans 19 amino acids. DNA of the CDR3: TGTGCCAGCAGTCATCCGGGACTAGCGGGTCTATCAATGGGGGAGACCCAGTACTTC. This codes for CASSHPGLAGLSMGETQYF.

V gene TRBV7-6 combines with J gene TRBJ2-1; TRBD1 matches at 12 bases. Trimming cost V 5 bases and J 16 bases; bases outside gene matches: 6. The CDR3 covers 12 residues. CDR1 and CDR2 from the germline V gene are SGHVS and FNYEAQ. The DNA for the CDR3 is TGTGCCAGCAGCGAGGGACAGGGGGCGCTTTTCTTC. Its translation is CASSEGQGALFF.

The chain recombines TRBV19 with TRBJ2-7; 8 bases agree with TRBD1. The J segment lost 5 bases and the V segment lost 6 bases, leaving 6 bases of the junction unmatched. The CDR3 totals 13 residues. Per germline, CDR1 LNHDA and CDR2 SQIVND (reference sequence). The CDR3 reads CASRTQGEDEQYF. For the CDR3, the DNA is TGTGCCAGTAGGACACAGGGGGAGGACGAGCAGTACTTC.

In this sample, this clone turned up a few times. V is TRBV19 and J is TRBJ1-5; 9 bases are shared with TRBD1. Germline assignment: CDR1 LNHDA and CDR2 SQIVND (reference sequence). After removal of 1 base from V and 3 bases from J, the junction contained 7 bases not matched to a gene. The CDR3 runs 17 residues. The CDR3 nucleotides are TGTGCCAGTAGTATAGGGCGGACAGGGGCCAACAATCAGCCCCAGCATTTT. This codes for CASSIGRTGANNQPQHF.

This rearrangement joins TRBV2 to TRBJ2-3; a possible D gene is TRBD2 (7 bases). The germline V gene has CDR1 SNHLY and CDR2 FYNNEI. Trimming took off 4 bases at V and 0 bases at J, with 17 bases between the two ends. The CDR3 sequence is 17 residues long. In nucleotides, the CDR3 is TGTGCCAGCAGTGGTCTATTCCGGGGGGCCAGCACAGATACGCAGTATTTT. Its translation is CASSGLFRGASTDTQYF.

The chain links TRBV29-1 to TRBJ1-3; D is perhaps TRBD1 (6 bases). CDR3 length equals 14 residues. V gave up 3 bases and J gave up 0 bases, with 9 bases separating them. Germline V gene lookup returns CDR1 SQVTM and CDR2 ANQGSEA. CDR3 nucleotide sequence: TGCAGCGTTGAGGACAGCAGCTCTGGAAACACCATATATTTT. This gives the protein CSVEDSSSGNTIYF.

The CDR3 sequence: CASTTAGLVSPLHF. The CDR3 DNA reads as TGTGCCAGCACAACAGCAGGGTTGGTGTCACCCCTCCACTTT. The chain joins TRBV27 to TRBJ1-6, with D possibly being TRBD1 (5 bases). Germline CDR1 MNHEY, CDR2 SMNVEV (reference sequence). This CDR3 has 14 residues. Trimming stripped 7 bases from V and 10 bases from J, with 17 bases between.

The V gene is TRBV25-1, the J gene TRBJ1-1, with D possibly matching TRBD1 (5 bases). Germline V CDR1 and CDR2: MGHDK, SYGVNS. This CDR3 comprises 14 residues. The V end was cut by 3 bases, the J end by 5 bases, with 13 bases between. The CDR3 loop reads CASSDQGEGTEAFF. CDR3 nucleotides: TGTGCCAGCAGTGACCAGGGCGAAGGGACTGAAGCTTTCTTT. Looking up the rest from reference TRBV25-1 and TRBJ1-1 gives the full variable domain: EADIYQTPRYLVIGTGKKITLECSQTMGHDKMYWYQQDPGMELHLIHYSYGVNSTEKGDLSSESTVSRIRTEHFPLTLESARPSHTSQYLCASSDQGEGTEAFFGQGTRLTVV.

The rearrangement links TRBV7-2 to TRBJ2-7, with 9 bases aligning to TRBD2. The germline V gene encodes CDR1 SGHTA and CDR2 FQGNSA. The CDR3 loop spans 13 amino acids. J was trimmed by 4 bases and V by 6 bases; bases with no gene match: 4. The CDR3 nucleotides are TGTGCCAGCAGTTCTAGCGGGATTTACGAGCAGTACTTC. Its protein product is CASSSSGIYEQYF.

The V gene is TRBV6-4, the J gene TRBJ1-6; the D is unclear. CDR1 MRHNA and CDR2 SNTAGT come from the germline V gene. V was trimmed by 5 bases and J by 14 bases, leaving 19 bases between them. The CDR3 is made up of 14 amino acids. CDR3 sequence (DNA): TGTGCCAGCAGTAACGGACTTTCGAAAGTGGCCCTCCACTTT. Protein sequence: CASSNGLSKVALHF.

This clone was seen more than once but under ten times. The rearrangement links TRBV28 to TRBJ2-1, with 8 bases identical to TRBD1. CDR3 size: 17 residues. With V trimmed by 6 bases and J by 5 bases, 15 bases remained unmatched. Germline CDR1 and CDR2: MDHEN and SYDVKM. CDR3 coding DNA: TGTGCCAGCAGACCCCCTAGTATGGGACAGGCTAACAATGAGCAGTTCTTC. Protein sequence: CASRPPSMGQANNEQFF.

V and J are TRBV3-1 (or the pseudogene TRBV3-2) and TRBJ1-1; no firm D call. CDR1 is LGHDT and CDR2 is YNNKEL in the germline V gene (reference sequence). Deletions cut 4 bases from V and 6 bases from J, with 12 bases between. The CDR3 is made up of 13 amino acids. Here the CDR3 reads CASSPRVGAEAFF. The CDR3 nucleotides read TGTGCCAGCAGCCCCCGGGTCGGGGCTGAAGCTTTCTTT.

This chain links TRBV20-1 with TRBJ1-4; TRBD1 might be the D (6 bases). Trimming shortened V by 3 bases and J by 7 bases, and 12 bases separated the two germline ends. CDR3 length: 13 residues. The germline V gene encodes CDR1 DFQATT and CDR2 SNEGSKA (reference sequence). DNA for the CDR3: TGCAGTGCTAGTCTACAGGGTGGTGAAAAACTGTTTTTT. Protein sequence: CSASLQGGEKLFF.

The V and J genes are TRBV27 and TRBJ1-4; D possibly corresponds to TRBD1 (6 bases). Trimming cost V 5 bases and J 7 bases, with 17 bases left between them. CDR1 and CDR2 (germline): MNHEY, SMNVEV (reference sequence). The CDR3 totals 15 residues. The CDR3 DNA follows: TGTGCCAGCAGTCCCAACACCTTCAGGGGTGAAAAACTGTTTTTT. Amino acids: CASSPNTFRGEKLFF.